Listed here are 19 T cell receptor beta chains from one sample, sequenced in a study of metastatic and nonmetastatic thyroid tumors. Among the patients, none had received any treatment before thyroid surgery. TCRdb re-clonotyped the PCR reads through MiXCR. This table holds 15,000 to 25,000 clones, roughly 27% found once. What was sequenced was blood. These receptors were taken from a male donor with papillary thyroid cancer or a benign thyroid nodule (not recorded which). Some clones in this sample may be carry-over from other donors' samples.

Within the sample, this clone is medium-sized. The chain is built from TRBV12-3 or TRBV12-4 and TRBJ1-5; 7 bases are a match to TRBD1. V was clipped by 3 bases and J by 3 bases; unmatched bases: 8. This CDR3 has 16 residues. CDR3 sequence reads: CASSFQGRGINQPQHF. CDR3 nucleotides: TGTGCCAGCAGTTTTCAAGGCAGGGGGATCAATCAGCCCCAGCATTTT.

This clone came up a few times. The chain is built from TRBV7-2 and TRBJ2-1; D is ambiguous. CDR1 SGHTA and CDR2 FQGNSA come from the germline V gene. The length of the CDR3 is 13 residues. The germline V and J ends were trimmed by 2 bases and 9 bases, with 11 bases remaining between them. In DNA, the CDR3 is TGTGCCAGCAGCTTATCCCCCTCGCGTGAGCAGTTCTTC. Translation: CASSLSPSREQFF.

The chain joins TRBV7-9 to TRBJ2-7; D unclear. CDR3 length: 11 residues. V lost 5 bases to trimming and J lost 6 bases, with 8 bases between them. Per the germline V gene, CDR1 is SEHNR and CDR2 is FQNEAQ (reference sequence). CDR3 DNA: TGTGCCAGCAGCGCAAACATCGAGCAGTACTTC. The encoded protein is CASSANIEQYF.

This clone has more than one count but fewer than ten. The chain recombines TRBV20-1 with TRBJ2-7, with 13 bases lining up with TRBD2. This CDR3 spans 17 amino acids. Trimming at V came to 3 bases and at J to 3 bases, leaving 11 bases not matched to a gene. CDR1 and CDR2 (germline): DFQATT, SNEGSKA (reference sequence). The CDR3 sequence is CSARTSGRPQPLYEQYF. The CDR3 region has the DNA TGCAGTGCTAGGACTAGCGGGAGGCCCCAACCGCTCTACGAGCAGTACTTC.

The chain recombines TRBV20-1 with TRBJ2-1; D unresolved. Trimming stripped 1 base from V and 1 base from J, with 17 bases between. The CDR3 covers 17 residues. CDR1 DFQATT and CDR2 SNEGSKA come from the germline V gene (reference sequence). The CDR3 protein is CSARAPTALSSYNEQFF. The CDR3 coding sequence is TGCAGTGCTAGAGCCCCTACGGCGTTATCTTCCTACAATGAGCAGTTCTTC.

This clone counts as medium-sized. The rearrangement joins TRBV19 to TRBJ2-5; D might be TRBD1 or TRBD2, each matching 5 bases. The germline CDR1 and CDR2 sequences are LNHDA and SQIVND (reference sequence). With 6 bases removed from V and 4 bases from J, the gap between germline ends came to 9 bases. The CDR3 covers 12 residues. The CDR3 region has the DNA TGTGCCAGTAGCCGGGACGGAGAGACCCAGTACTTC. This encodes CASSRDGETQYF. Based on the CDR3 plus reference TRBV19 and TRBJ2-5, the full variable domain is DGGITQSPKYLFRKEGQNVTLSCEQNLNHDAMYWYRQDPGQGLRLIYYSQIVNDFQKGDIAEGYSVSREKKESFPLTVTSAQKNPTAFYLCASSRDGETQYFGPGTRLLVL.

In its sample, this clone ranks as medium-sized. The rearrangement joins TRBV6-1 to TRBJ2-1; a weak D match, TRBD2 (6 bases). The CDR3 consists of 12 residues. V lost 8 bases and J 10 bases, leaving 15 bases between the germline ends. Germline V CDR1 and CDR2: MNHNS, SASEGT. The CDR3 spells CASRLSGLEQFF. Here the CDR3 DNA reads TGTGCCAGCCGATTAAGCGGGCTGGAGCAGTTCTTC.

In its sample, this clone was seen a few times. J is TRBJ2-2 and V is TRBV6-1; no clear D. Germline values: CDR1 MNHNS, CDR2 SASEGT. CDR3 length: 13 amino acids. V lost 7 bases and J 4 bases, leaving 10 bases between the germline ends. CDR3 amino acids: CASNVGGTGELFF. Here the CDR3 DNA reads TGTGCCAGCAACGTGGGTGGCACCGGGGAGCTGTTTTTT.

A few counts support this clone. This chain links TRBV12-3 or TRBV12-4 with TRBJ2-7; D may correspond to TRBD1 or TRBD2 (5 bases each). The ends were cut back, 6 bases at V and 3 bases at J, with 12 bases in the middle. CDR3 length equals 13 residues. CDR3 DNA sequence: TGTGCCAGCAGCTGGGGACGGGACTACGAGCAGTACTTC. Protein sequence: CASSWGRDYEQYF.

V gene TRBV14 combines with J gene TRBJ2-7, with D uncertain. The length of the CDR3 is 16 residues. Germline V gene sequence: CDR1 SGHDN, CDR2 FVKESK. Deletions cut 0 bases from V and 3 bases from J, with 15 bases between. The CDR3 DNA reads as TGTGCCAGCAGCCAAGATCGGCGGACCGTCCACTACGAGCAGTACTTC. It is translated as CASSQDRRTVHYEQYF.

V usage is TRBV28 and J usage is TRBJ1-1, with D unclear. The germline V gene encodes CDR1 MDHEN and CDR2 SYDVKM. V gave up 4 bases and J gave up 0 bases, with 12 bases separating them. The CDR3 has 15 residues. The CDR3 DNA is TGTGCCAGCAGTTCTCGTGGGATAATGAACACTGAAGCTTTCTTT. The encoded protein is CASSSRGIMNTEAFF.

In this sample, this clone is medium-sized. This chain's CDR3 is CASRKAGGAYEQYF. CDR3 sequence (DNA): TGTGCCAGCAGAAAAGCAGGGGGCGCGTACGAGCAGTACTTC. The J gene is TRBJ2-7, the V gene TRBV28, with TRBD1 identical over 8 bases. Per germline, CDR1 MDHEN and CDR2 SYDVKM. The V gene end was trimmed by 6 bases and the J gene end by 4 bases; junction bases not matched to a gene: 8. CDR3 length: 14 residues.

This clone was counted only a few times. This rearrangement joins TRBV7-3 to TRBJ2-3; D may correspond to TRBD1 or TRBD2 (5 bases each). CDR1 is SGHTA, CDR2 FQGTGA, per germline. The CDR3 covers 16 residues. Deletions cut 2 bases from V and 2 bases from J, with 14 bases between. The DNA of the CDR3 is TGTGCCAGCAGCTTACTCGGGGCCGGGGCCACAGATACGCAGTATTTT. As protein: CASSLLGAGATDTQYF.

This chain links TRBV4-1 with TRBJ2-2, with a possible D match to TRBD1 (5 bases). CDR3 size: 15 residues. Trimming pared 0 bases from V and 6 bases from J, leaving 11 bases between. CDR1 is MGHRA and CDR2 is YSYEKL in the germline V gene. CDR3 DNA sequence: TGCGCCAGCAGCCAAGATCTGGGGCGACCCGGGGAGCTGTTTTTT. The encoded protein is CASSQDLGRPGELFF.

This clone was seen once. The CDR3 DNA follows: TGCGCCAGCAGCTTCCAGGGCTCCTACGAGCAGTACTTC. Protein product: CASSFQGSYEQYF. The chain recombines TRBV5-1 with TRBJ2-7, with TRBD1 as a possible D gene (5 bases). The CDR3 spans 13 residues. Deletions cut 2 bases from V and 0 bases from J, with 6 bases between. Germline V gives CDR1 SGHRS, CDR2 YFSETQ. Based on the CDR3 plus reference TRBV5-1 and TRBJ2-7, the full variable domain is KAGVTQTPRYLIKTRGQQVTLSCSPISGHRSVSWYQQTPGQGLQFLFEYFSETQRNKGNFPGRFSGRQFSNSRSEMNVSTLELGDSALYLCASSFQGSYEQYFGPGTRLTVT.

V gene TRBV6-1 combines with J gene TRBJ2-7; 13 bases are shared with TRBD2. V was pared by 3 bases and J by 1 base, with 6 bases of the junction left unmatched. Germline CDR1 is MNHNS and CDR2 is SASEGT. The CDR3 has 17 amino acids. DNA of the CDR3: TGTGCCAGCAGTGACGGACTAGCGGGAGTAACATCCTACGAGCAGTACTTC. Amino acids: CASSDGLAGVTSYEQYF.

By sample share, this clone is medium-sized. V and J are TRBV2 and TRBJ2-3; tentatively, D is TRBD2 (6 bases). This CDR3 contains 13 residues. CDR1 SNHLY and CDR2 FYNNEI come from the germline V gene. The germline V and J ends were trimmed by 5 bases and 6 bases, with 12 bases remaining between them. The chain's CDR3 is CASSSGLGDTQYF. In nucleotides, the CDR3 is TGTGCCAGCAGTAGCGGGCTAGGGGATACGCAGTATTTT.

This clone was detected only a few times. The chain combines TRBV19 with TRBJ1-2; D gene unclear. The germline CDR1 and CDR2 sequences are LNHDA and SQIVND (reference sequence). The V end lost 3 bases, the J end lost 5 bases, and 7 bases lay between the germline ends. The CDR3 consists of 12 residues. CDR3 protein: CASSMIGYGYTF. The CDR3 region has the DNA TGTGCCAGTAGTATGATAGGGTATGGCTACACCTTC.

This clone was seen many times. This rearrangement joins TRBV6-2 or TRBV6-3 to TRBJ2-7; TRBD1 agrees at 8 bases. V was clipped by 5 bases and J by 0 bases; unmatched bases: 6. The CDR3 contains 15 residues. CDR1 and CDR2 from the germline V gene are MNHEY and SVGEGT. The CDR3 sequence is CASSQGQGSSYEQYF. The CDR3 DNA follows: TGTGCCAGCAGTCAAGGACAGGGCAGCTCCTACGAGCAGTACTTC.